This is a list of T cell receptor beta chains from one sample in a study of blood T cell repertoires in COVID-19. Assay: immunoSEQ multiplex PCR; the TCRdb copy retains only in-frame clones and omits some. Among a few hundred thousand clones listed, more than 75% were seen once. The sample consisted of PBMCs or T cells enriched from blood (not recorded which). These receptors came from a woman under 40 who had recovered from COVID-19. CDR3s include the opening cysteine and the closing phenylalanine or tryptophan. D genes are given only for firm matches. Size is omitted from some rows. Given values are once, few, many or a class for expanded clones.

TRBJ2-1,NA,TRBV4-1,TRBD1,CASSHRDREQNEQFF,TGCGCCAGCAGCCACCGGGACAGGGAACAAAATGAGCAGTTCTTC
TRBJ2-2,NA,TRBV10-2,TRBD2,CASSESMAGGRSGELFF,TGCGCCAGCAGTGAGTCGATGGCGGGGGGGCGCTCCGGGGAGCTGTTTTTT
TRBJ2-5,NA,TRBV3-1/TRBV3-2,TRBD2,CASSQEALAGGAQTQYF,TGTGCCAGCAGCCAAGAAGCCCTAGCGGGGGGGGCCCAGACCCAGTACTTC
TRBJ2-7,NA,TRBV7-7,TRBD1,CASSQDRGGEQYF,TGTGCCAGCAGCCAGGACAGGGGGGGCGAGCAGTACTTC
TRBJ2-3,NA,TRBV3-1/TRBV3-2,TRBD2,CASSQTSGGATDTQYF,TGTGCCAGCAGTCAGACTAGCGGGGGGGCAACAGATACGCAGTATTTT
TRBJ2-3,NA,TRBV25-1,NA,CASSEYPGDATDTQYF,TGTGCCAGCAGTGAATATCCAGGGGATGCCACAGATACGCAGTATTTT
TRBJ1-2,NA,TRBV18,TRBD1,CASSRGTGALDGYTF,TGTGCCAGCTCACGGGGGACAGGGGCGCTGGATGGCTACACCTTC
TRBJ1-1,NA,TRBV30,TRBD1,CAWSPFSKGGMNTEAFF,TGTGCCTGGAGTCCATTTTCGAAAGGGGGCATGAACACTGAAGCTTTCTTT
TRBJ2-5,NA,TRBV27,NA,CASSLTSWETQYF,TGTGCCAGCAGTTTAACTAGCTGGGAGACCCAGTACTTC
TRBJ2-1,NA,TRBV6-5,NA,CASGRIVSYNEQFF,TGTGCCAGCGGGAGGATAGTCTCCTACAATGAGCAGTTCTTC
TRBJ1-5,NA,TRBV6-1,TRBD1,CASSAATGISNQPQHF,TGTGCCAGCAGTGCGGCGACAGGGATTAGCAATCAGCCCCAGCATTTT
TRBJ2-7,NA,TRBV25-1,NA,CASREDSSYEQYF,TGTGCCAGCAGAGAGGACAGTTCCTACGAGCAGTACTTC
TRBJ2-7,NA,TRBV27,TRBD1,CASSLGTGNYEQYF,TGTGCCAGCAGTTTAGGGACAGGAAACTACGAGCAGTACTTC
TRBJ1-1,NA,TRBV5-1,TRBD1,CASSLDGQGTKEAFF,TGCGCCAGCAGCTTGGACGGACAGGGGACTAAGGAAGCTTTCTTT
TRBJ2-1,NA,TRBV19,NA,CASSNPGQREQFF,TGTGCCAGTAGTAACCCCGGACAGCGTGAGCAGTTCTTC
TRBJ2-3,NA,TRBV28,TRBD1,CASSSTGSPSTDTQYF,TGTGCCAGCAGTTCGACAGGGAGCCCTAGCACAGATACGCAGTATTTT
TRBJ2-7,NA,TRBV28,TRBD1,CASSLRQGAQYF,TGTGCCAGCAGTTTGAGGCAGGGGGCACAGTACTTC
TRBJ1-1,NA,TRBV28,TRBD1,CASSLPQGARTEAFF,TGTGCCAGCAGTTTACCCCAGGGGGCGAGAACTGAAGCTTTCTTT
TRBJ2-1,NA,TRBV21-1,NA,CASSKELAGGYSYNEQFF,TGTGCCAGCAGCAAAGAGTTAGCGGGGGGGTACTCCTACAATGAGCAGTTCTTC
TRBJ2-2,NA,TRBV2,NA,CASAGVIAGELFF,TGTGCCAGCGCCGGGGTTATAGCCGGGGAGCTGTTTTTT
TRBJ1-5,NA,TRBV19,NA,CASSSTGGDQPQHF,TGTGCCAGTAGTTCGACGGGAGGGGATCAGCCCCAGCATTTT
TRBJ1-4,NA,TRBV6-5,TRBD1,CASSYSAGGYEKLFF,TGTGCCAGCAGTTACTCGGCAGGGGGCTACGAAAAACTGTTTTTT
TRBJ1-6,NA,TRBV28,TRBD1,CASRFRGLGNSPLHF,TGTGCCAGCAGATTCAGGGGGCTCGGGAATTCACCCCTCCACTTT
TRBJ2-2,NA,TRBV5-1,TRBD1,CASSAGQGTGELFF,TGCGCCAGCAGCGCCGGACAGGGGACCGGGGAGCTGTTTTTT
TRBJ2-2,NA,TRBV4-3,NA,CASSQTPHTGELFF,TGCGCCAGCAGCCAGACTCCCCACACCGGGGAGCTGTTTTTT
TRBJ1-1,NA,TRBV30,NA,CAWSVRGKAFF,TGTGCCTGGAGTGTACGGGGTAAAGCTTTCTTT
TRBJ2-1,NA,TRBV5-8,NA,CASSWRVGGYNEQFF,TGTGCCAGCAGCTGGAGGGTTGGGGGATACAATGAGCAGTTCTTC
TRBJ1-1,NA,TRBV19,TRBD1,CASRTGYAAEAFF,TGTGCCAGTAGGACAGGGTATGCGGCTGAAGCTTTCTTT
TRBJ1-2,NA,TRBV11-2,TRBD1,CASSPKHRTGSYGYTF,TGTGCCAGCAGCCCGAAGCACCGGACAGGATCCTATGGCTACACCTTC
TRBJ1-3,NA,TRBV30,NA,CASQGGGNTIYF,TGTGCCTCCCAGGGCGGTGGAAACACCATATATTTT
TRBJ2-1,many,TRBV27,TRBD2,CASSLVVGGGAREQFF,TGTGCCAGCAGTTTAGTGGTGGGCGGGGGGGCCCGCGAGCAGTTCTTC
TRBJ1-4,NA,TRBV3-1/TRBV3-2,TRBD1,CASSPRGQSGEKLFF,TGTGCCAGCAGCCCTCGGGGACAGAGTGGAGAAAAACTGTTTTTT
TRBJ1-2,NA,TRBV6-5,TRBD1,CASSYRSTGPDGYTF,TGTGCCAGCAGTTACCGATCGACAGGGCCGGATGGCTACACCTTC
TRBJ1-2,NA,TRBV19,TRBD1,CASSSTRQGFLGYTF,TGTGCCAGTAGTTCGACCCGACAGGGATTTCTGGGCTACACCTTC
TRBJ1-3,few,TRBV28,NA,CASSEGVGSGNTIYF,TGTGCCAGCAGTGAGGGGGTGGGCTCTGGAAACACCATATATTTT
TRBJ1-1,once,TRBV7-9,NA,CASSLGQGAVDTEAFF,TGTGCCAGCAGCTTAGGTCAAGGGGCGGTGGACACTGAAGCTTTCTTT
TRBJ1-1,NA,TRBV5-1,NA,CASSLGGRGNTEAFF,TGCGCCAGCAGCTTGGGGGGTCGGGGAAACACTGAAGCTTTCTTT
TRBJ2-7,NA,TRBV5-1,NA,CASPAGAGQYF,TGCGCCAGCCCCGCTGGGGCAGGGCAGTACTTC
TRBJ2-3,NA,TRBV5-1,NA,CASSLAAGSSTDTQYF,TGCGCCAGCAGCTTGGCGGCGGGGTCTAGCACAGATACGCAGTATTTT
TRBJ1-2,NA,TRBV20-1,NA,CSALMTLGYTF,TGCAGTGCCTTGATGACTTTGGGCTACACCTTC
TRBJ1-5,NA,TRBV19,TRBD1,CAGGTGGLAQPQHF,TGTGCCGGGGGCACAGGGGGCTTGGCTCAGCCCCAGCATTTT
TRBJ1-5,NA,TRBV7-2,NA,CASSNRVGGDQPQHF,TGTGCCAGCAGCAATAGGGTGGGGGGGGATCAGCCCCAGCATTTT
TRBJ1-2,once,TRBV18,TRBD1,CASSPPPSRGRVGYGYTF,TGTGCCAGCTCACCACCGCCGTCCAGGGGGAGAGTGGGCTATGGCTACACCTTC
TRBJ2-3,many,TRBV7-8,TRBD1,CASSLTQGADTQYF,TGTGCCAGCAGCTTGACACAGGGGGCAGATACGCAGTATTTT
TRBJ2-7,NA,TRBV23-1,NA,CASSRAQYYEQYF,TGCGCCAGCAGTCGGGCACAGTACTACGAGCAGTACTTC
TRBJ2-7,NA,TRBV28,TRBD2,CASSSGGAAEQYF,TGTGCCAGCAGTAGCGGGGGGGCCGCCGAGCAGTACTTC
TRBJ1-4,NA,TRBV11-2,NA,CASSLDRGYTEKLFF,TGTGCCAGCAGCTTAGATCGAGGCTACACTGAAAAACTGTTTTTT
TRBJ2-5,NA,TRBV18,NA,CASSPYNQETQYF,TGTGCCAGCTCCCCCTATAATCAAGAGACCCAGTACTTC
TRBJ1-4,NA,TRBV2,NA,CASSVGGAVEKLFF,TGTGCCAGCAGTGTGGGAGGGGCGGTGGAAAAACTGTTTTTT
TRBJ1-3,NA,TRBV30,TRBD1,CAWSVNMGQNSGNTIYF,TGTGCCTGGAGTGTAAATATGGGACAGAACTCTGGAAACACCATATATTTT
TRBJ1-3,NA,TRBV5-6,NA,CASSYPDRGRSGNTIYF,TGTGCCAGCAGCTACCCTGACCGGGGTAGGTCTGGAAACACCATATATTTT
TRBJ2-1,NA,TRBV7-2,TRBD2,CASSPKKTSGGYNEQFF,TGTGCCAGCAGCCCGAAGAAGACTAGCGGGGGTTACAATGAGCAGTTCTTC
TRBJ2-1,NA,TRBV11-3,NA,CASSSRRGSYNEQFF,TGTGCCAGCAGCTCCCGTAGGGGCTCCTACAATGAGCAGTTCTTC